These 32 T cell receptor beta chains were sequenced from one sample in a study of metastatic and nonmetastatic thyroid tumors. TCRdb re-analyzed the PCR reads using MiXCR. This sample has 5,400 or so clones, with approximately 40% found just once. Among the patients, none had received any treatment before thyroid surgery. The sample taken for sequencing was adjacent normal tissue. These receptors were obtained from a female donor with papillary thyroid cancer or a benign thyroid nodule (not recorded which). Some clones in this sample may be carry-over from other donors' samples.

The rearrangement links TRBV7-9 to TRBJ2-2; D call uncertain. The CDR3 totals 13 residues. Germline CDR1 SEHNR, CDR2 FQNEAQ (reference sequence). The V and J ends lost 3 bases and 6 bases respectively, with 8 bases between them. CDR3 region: CASSFLASGELFF. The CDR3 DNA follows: TGTGCCAGCAGCTTCTTAGCTTCCGGGGAGCTGTTTTTT.

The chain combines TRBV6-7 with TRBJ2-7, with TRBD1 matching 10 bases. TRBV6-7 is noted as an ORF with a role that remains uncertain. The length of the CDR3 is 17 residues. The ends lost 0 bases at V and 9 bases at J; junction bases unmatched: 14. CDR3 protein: CASSYSRPGQGVFWQYF. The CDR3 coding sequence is TGTGCCAGCAGTTACTCCAGACCTGGACAGGGGGTATTCTGGCAGTACTTC.

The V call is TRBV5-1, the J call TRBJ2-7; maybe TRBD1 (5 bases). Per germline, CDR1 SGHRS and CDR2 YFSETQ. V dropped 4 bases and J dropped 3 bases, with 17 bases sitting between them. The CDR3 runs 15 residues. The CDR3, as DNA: TGCGCCAGCAGCCCGGTTCAGGGAAGAGACTACGAGCAGTACTTC. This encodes CASSPVQGRDYEQYF.

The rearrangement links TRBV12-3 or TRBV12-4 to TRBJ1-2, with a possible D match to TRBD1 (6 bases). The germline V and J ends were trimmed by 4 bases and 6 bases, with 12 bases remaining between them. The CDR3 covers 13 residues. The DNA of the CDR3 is TGTGCCAGCAGTTACAGGGTAGTTGATGGCTACACCTTC. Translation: CASSYRVVDGYTF.

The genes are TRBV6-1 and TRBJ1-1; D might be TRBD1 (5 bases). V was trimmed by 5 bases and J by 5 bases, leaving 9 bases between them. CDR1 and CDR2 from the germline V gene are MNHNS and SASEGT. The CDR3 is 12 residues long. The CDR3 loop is CASSPQGTEAFF. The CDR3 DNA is TGTGCCAGCAGTCCTCAGGGAACTGAAGCTTTCTTT.

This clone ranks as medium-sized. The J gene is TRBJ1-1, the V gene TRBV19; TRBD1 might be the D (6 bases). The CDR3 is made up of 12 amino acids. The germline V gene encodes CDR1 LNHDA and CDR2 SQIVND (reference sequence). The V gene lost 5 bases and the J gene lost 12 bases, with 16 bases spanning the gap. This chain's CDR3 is CASSDVGTKTFF. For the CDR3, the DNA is TGTGCCAGTAGTGATGTCGGGACAAAGACTTTCTTT.

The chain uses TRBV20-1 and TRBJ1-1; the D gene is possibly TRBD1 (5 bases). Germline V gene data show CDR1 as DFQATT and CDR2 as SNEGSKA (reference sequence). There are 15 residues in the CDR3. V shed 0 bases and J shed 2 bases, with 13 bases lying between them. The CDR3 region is CSARDQGGANTEAFF. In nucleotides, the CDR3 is TGCAGTGCTAGAGATCAGGGAGGTGCCAACACTGAAGCTTTCTTT.

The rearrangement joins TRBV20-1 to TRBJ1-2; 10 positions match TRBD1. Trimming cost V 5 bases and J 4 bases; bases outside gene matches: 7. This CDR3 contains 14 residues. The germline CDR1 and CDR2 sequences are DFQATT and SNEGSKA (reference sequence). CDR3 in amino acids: CSALDRGQRYGYTF. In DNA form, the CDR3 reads TGCAGTGCTCTCGACAGGGGGCAACGCTATGGCTACACCTTC.

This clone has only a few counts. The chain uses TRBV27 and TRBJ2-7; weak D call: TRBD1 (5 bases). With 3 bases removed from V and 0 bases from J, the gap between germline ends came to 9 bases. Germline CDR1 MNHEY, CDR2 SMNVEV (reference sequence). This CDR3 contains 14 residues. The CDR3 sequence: CASSLTTASYEQYF. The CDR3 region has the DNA TGTGCCAGCAGTTTGACGACAGCCTCCTACGAGCAGTACTTC.

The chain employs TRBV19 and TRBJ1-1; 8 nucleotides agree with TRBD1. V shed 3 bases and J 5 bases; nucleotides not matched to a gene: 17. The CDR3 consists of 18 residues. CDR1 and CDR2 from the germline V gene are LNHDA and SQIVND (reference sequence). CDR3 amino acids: CASSIGLDRGQLWTEAFF. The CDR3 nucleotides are TGTGCCAGTAGTATTGGTCTTGACAGGGGACAACTCTGGACTGAAGCTTTCTTT.

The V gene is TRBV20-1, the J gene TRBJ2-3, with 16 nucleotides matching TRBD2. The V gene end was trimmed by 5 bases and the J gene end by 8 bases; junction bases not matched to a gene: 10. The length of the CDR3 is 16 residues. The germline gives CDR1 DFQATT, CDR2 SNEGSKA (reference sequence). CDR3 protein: CSASGTSGREQGTQYF. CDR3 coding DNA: TGCAGTGCTTCCGGGACTAGCGGGAGGGAACAGGGTACGCAGTATTTT.

CDR3 region: CASSLEQIARTDTQYF. The CDR3 DNA is TGCGCCAGCAGCTTGGAGCAGATCGCCCGCACAGATACGCAGTATTTT. This chain connects TRBV5-1 to TRBJ2-3, with D unresolved. The length of the CDR3 is 16 residues. Germline CDR1 SGHRS, CDR2 YFSETQ. With 0 bases removed from V and 1 base from J, the gap between germline ends came to 12 bases. Based on the CDR3 plus reference TRBV5-1 and TRBJ2-3, the full variable domain is KAGVTQTPRYLIKTRGQQVTLSCSPISGHRSVSWYQQTPGQGLQFLFEYFSETQRNKGNFPGRFSGRQFSNSRSEMNVSTLELGDSALYLCASSLEQIARTDTQYFGPGTRLTVL.

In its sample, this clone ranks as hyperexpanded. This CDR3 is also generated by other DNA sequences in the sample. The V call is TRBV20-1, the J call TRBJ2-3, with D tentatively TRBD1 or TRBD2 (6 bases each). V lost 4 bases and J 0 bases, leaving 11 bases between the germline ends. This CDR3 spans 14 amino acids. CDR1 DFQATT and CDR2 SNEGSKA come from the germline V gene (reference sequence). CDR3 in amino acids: CSAISGASTDTQYF. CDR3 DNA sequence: TGCAGTGCTATCTCGGGGGCTAGCACAGATACGCAGTATTTT.

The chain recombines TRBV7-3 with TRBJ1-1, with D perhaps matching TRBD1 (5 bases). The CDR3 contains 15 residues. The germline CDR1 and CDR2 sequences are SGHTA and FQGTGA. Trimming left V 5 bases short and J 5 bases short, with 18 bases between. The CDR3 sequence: CASSQTSTWGTEAFF. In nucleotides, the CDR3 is TGTGCCAGCAGCCAAACTTCTACTTGGGGGACTGAAGCTTTCTTT.

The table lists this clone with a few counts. The CDR3 nucleotides read TGTGCCAGCAGTCGAGGACTAGCGGGAGTAGGAGGGACCTACGAGCAGTACTTC. Protein product: CASSRGLAGVGGTYEQYF. The chain employs TRBV2 and TRBJ2-7, with TRBD2 identical over 13 bases. CDR3 length equals 18 residues. Germline V gives CDR1 SNHLY, CDR2 FYNNEI. The V segment lost 5 bases and the J segment 2 bases; nucleotides outside the gene matches: 12. The full variable domain, in which reference TRBV2 and TRBJ2-7 provide the parts outside the CDR3, is EPEVTQTPSHQVTQMGQEVILRCVPISNHLYFYWYRQILGQKVEFLVSFYNNEISEKSEIFDDQFSVERPDGSNFTLKIRSTKLEDSAMYFCASSRGLAGVGGTYEQYFGPGTRLTVT.

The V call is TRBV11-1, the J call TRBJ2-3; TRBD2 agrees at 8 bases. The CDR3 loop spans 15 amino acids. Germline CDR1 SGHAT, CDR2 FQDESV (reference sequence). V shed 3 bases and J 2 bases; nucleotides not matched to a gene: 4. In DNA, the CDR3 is TGTGCCAGCAGCTTGAGCGGGAGAGACACAGATACGCAGTATTTT. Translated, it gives CASSLSGRDTDTQYF.

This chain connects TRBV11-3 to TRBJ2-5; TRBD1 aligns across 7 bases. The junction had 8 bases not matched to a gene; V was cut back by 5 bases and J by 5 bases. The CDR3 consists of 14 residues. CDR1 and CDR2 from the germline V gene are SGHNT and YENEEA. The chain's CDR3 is CASSPGQTGETQYF. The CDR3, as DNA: TGTGCCAGCAGCCCGGGACAGACTGGGGAGACCCAGTACTTC.

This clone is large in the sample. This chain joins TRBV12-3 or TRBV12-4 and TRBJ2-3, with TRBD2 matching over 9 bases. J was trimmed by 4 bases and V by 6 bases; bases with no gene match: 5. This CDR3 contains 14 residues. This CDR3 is CASRSGGGADTQYF. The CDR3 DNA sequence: TGTGCCAGCAGAAGCGGCGGGGGGGCAGATACGCAGTATTTT.

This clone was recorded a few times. In DNA form, the CDR3 reads TGTGCCAGCAGTTTTCTGGGGTTTCAGCCCCAGCATTTT. Translation: CASSFLGFQPQHF. The genes are TRBV28 and TRBJ1-5; D remains unclear. This CDR3 region has 13 residues. The V gene's germline CDR1 is MDHEN and CDR2 SYDVKM. Trimming left V 3 bases short and J 6 bases short, with 9 bases between.

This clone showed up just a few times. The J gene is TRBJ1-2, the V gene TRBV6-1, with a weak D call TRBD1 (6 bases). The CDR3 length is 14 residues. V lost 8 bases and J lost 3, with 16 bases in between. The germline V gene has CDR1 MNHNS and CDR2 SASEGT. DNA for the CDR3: TGTGCCAGCTTAAGTTGGGCAGGGGACTATGGCTACACCTTC. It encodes CASLSWAGDYGYTF.

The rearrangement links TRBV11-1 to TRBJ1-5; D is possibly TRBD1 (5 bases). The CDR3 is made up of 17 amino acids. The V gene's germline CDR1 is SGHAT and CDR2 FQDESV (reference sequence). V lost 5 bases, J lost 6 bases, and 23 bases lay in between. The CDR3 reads CASSHKVGETVPQPQHF. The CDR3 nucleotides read TGTGCCAGCAGCCACAAAGTGGGGGAGACAGTCCCTCAGCCCCAGCATTTT. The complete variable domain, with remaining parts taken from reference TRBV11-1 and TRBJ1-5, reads EAEVAQSPRYKITEKSQAVAFWCDPISGHATLYWYRQILGQGPELLVQFQDESVVDDSQLPKDRFSAERLKGVDSTLKIQPAELGDSAMYLCASSHKVGETVPQPQHFGDGTRLSIL.

CDR3 nucleotide sequence: TGTGCCAGCAGCAACCGGGACCCTTCGGGGAATCAGCCCCAGCATTTT. This codes for CASSNRDPSGNQPQHF. The chain carries TRBV6-1 and TRBJ1-5; tentatively, D is TRBD1 (5 bases). Looked up from germline, CDR1 is MNHNS and CDR2 is SASEGT. V was cut by 6 bases and J by 4 bases, with 19 bases left in between. The length of the CDR3 is 16 residues.

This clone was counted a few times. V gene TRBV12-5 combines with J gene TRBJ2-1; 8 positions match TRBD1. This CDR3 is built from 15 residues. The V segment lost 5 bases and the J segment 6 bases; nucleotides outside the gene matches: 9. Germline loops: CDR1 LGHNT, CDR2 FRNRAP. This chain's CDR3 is CASGPSGQGRNEQFF. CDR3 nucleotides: TGTGCTAGTGGTCCGAGCGGACAGGGACGCAATGAGCAGTTCTTC.

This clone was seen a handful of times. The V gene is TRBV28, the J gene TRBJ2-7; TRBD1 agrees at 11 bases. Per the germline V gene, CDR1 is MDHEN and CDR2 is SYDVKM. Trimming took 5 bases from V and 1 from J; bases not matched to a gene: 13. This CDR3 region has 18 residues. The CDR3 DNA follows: TGTGCCAGCAGTATGGGACAGGGGGATTGTGAGGGATCCTACGAGCAGTACTTC. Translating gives CASSMGQGDCEGSYEQYF.

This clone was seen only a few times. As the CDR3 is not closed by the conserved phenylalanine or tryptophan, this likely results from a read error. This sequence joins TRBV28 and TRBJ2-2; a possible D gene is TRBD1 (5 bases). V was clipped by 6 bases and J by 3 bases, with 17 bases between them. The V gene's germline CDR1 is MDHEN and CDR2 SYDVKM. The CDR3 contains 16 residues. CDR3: CASSREDGQDTGELFL. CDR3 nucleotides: TGTGCCAGCAGCAGGGAAGACGGGCAAGACACCGGGGAGCTGTTTCTT.

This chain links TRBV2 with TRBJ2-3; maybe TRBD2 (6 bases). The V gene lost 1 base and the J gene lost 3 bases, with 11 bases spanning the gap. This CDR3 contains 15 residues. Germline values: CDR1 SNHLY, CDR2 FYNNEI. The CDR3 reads CASSEDRGRTDTQYF. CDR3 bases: TGTGCCAGCAGTGAAGACCGGGGGAGGACAGATACGCAGTATTTT.

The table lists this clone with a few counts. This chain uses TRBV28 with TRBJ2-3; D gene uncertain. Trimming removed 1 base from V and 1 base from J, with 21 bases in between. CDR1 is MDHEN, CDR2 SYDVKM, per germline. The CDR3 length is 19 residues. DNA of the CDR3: TGTGCCAGCAGTTTATCCCTTAGCAGGCTTTTGGCGGGCACAGATACGCAGTATTTT. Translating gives CASSLSLSRLLAGTDTQYF.

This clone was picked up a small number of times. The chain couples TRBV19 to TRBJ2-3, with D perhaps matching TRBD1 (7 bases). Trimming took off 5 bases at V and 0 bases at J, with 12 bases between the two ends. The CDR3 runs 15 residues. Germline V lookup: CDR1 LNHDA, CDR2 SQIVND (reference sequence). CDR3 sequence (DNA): TGTGCCAGTAGTGGGGGGACAGCTAGCACAGATACGCAGTATTTT. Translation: CASSGGTASTDTQYF.

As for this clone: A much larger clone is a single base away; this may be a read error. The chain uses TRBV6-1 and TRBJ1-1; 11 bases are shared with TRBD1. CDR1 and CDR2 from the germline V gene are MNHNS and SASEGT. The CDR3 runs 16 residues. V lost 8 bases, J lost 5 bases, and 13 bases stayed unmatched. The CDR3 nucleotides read TGTGCCAGCGGATCCTTAGGACAGGGGGCTCGTACTGAAGCTTTCTTT. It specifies CASGSLGQGARTEAFF.

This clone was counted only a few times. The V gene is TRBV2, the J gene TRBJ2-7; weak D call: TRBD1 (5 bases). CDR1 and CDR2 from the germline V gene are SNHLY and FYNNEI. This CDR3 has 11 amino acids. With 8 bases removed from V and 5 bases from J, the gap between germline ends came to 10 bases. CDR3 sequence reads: CASHWGHEQYF. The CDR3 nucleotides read TGTGCCAGCCATTGGGGCCACGAGCAGTACTTC.

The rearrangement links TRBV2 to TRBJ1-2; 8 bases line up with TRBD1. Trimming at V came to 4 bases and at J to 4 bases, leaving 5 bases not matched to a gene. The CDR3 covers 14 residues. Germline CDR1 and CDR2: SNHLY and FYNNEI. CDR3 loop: CASSARQGSYGYTF. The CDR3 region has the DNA TGTGCCAGCAGTGCACGACAGGGGTCCTATGGCTACACCTTC.

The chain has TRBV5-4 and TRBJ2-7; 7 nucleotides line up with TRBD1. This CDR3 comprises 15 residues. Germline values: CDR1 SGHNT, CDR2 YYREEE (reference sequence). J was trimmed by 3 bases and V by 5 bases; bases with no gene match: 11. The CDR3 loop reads CASRPGGTEIYEQYF. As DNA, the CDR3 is TGTGCCAGCAGGCCAGGGGGTACCGAAATCTACGAGCAGTACTTC.